A selection of T cell receptor beta chains follows, all from one sample in a study of shared clonotypes between healthy human individuals. The data were produced by immunoSEQ multiplex PCR, yet TCRdb's version contains in-frame clones alone and is incomplete. The table shows fewer than 3 million clones, with 80% to 95% occurring only once. The sample comprised naive CD4+ T cells from PBMCs. Receptors were obtained from a man in his late teens or twenties in good health. Some clones in this sample may be carry-over from other donors' samples. CDR3s include the opening cysteine and the closing phenylalanine or tryptophan. D genes are given only for firm matches. Some rows mark clone size as missing; the rest say once, few, many or name a class of expanded clone.

TRBJ1-3 | TRBV28 | NA | NA | TGTGCCAGCAGTTTCCACTCTGGAAACACCATATATTTT | CASSFHSGNTIYF
TRBJ2-3 | TRBV20-1 | NA | NA | TGCAGTGCTAGTCGAGGAGATACGCAGTATTTT | CSASRGDTQYF
TRBJ2-1 | TRBV9 | NA | NA | TGTGCCAGCAGCGTACAACTACCCGACAATGAGCAGTTCTTC | CASSVQLPDNEQFF
TRBJ1-5 | TRBV28 | NA | few | TGTGCCAGCAGAGACAGGTCCAATCAGCCCCAGCATTTT | CASRDRSNQPQHF
TRBJ2-7 | TRBV2 | NA | NA | TGTGCCAGCAGTGGGGACGACTCCTACGAGCAGTACTTC | CASSGDDSYEQYF
TRBJ2-5 | TRBV2 | NA | NA | TGTGCCAGCAACACCGGGCCAGCAGAGACCCAGTACTTC | CASNTGPAETQYF
TRBJ1-2 | TRBV6-5 | TRBD1 | NA | TGTGCCAGCAGCACGGACAGGATAAACTATGGCTACACCTTC | CASSTDRINYGYTF
TRBJ2-7 | TRBV14 | NA | NA | TGTGCCAGCAGCCAAGATCTGGGTCGGGAGCAGTACTTC | CASSQDLGREQYF
TRBJ2-7 | TRBV7-9 | TRBD2 | NA | TGTGCCAGCAGTCCCCTAGCGGGCCAGAACTCCTACGAGCAGTACTTC | CASSPLAGQNSYEQYF
TRBJ2-3 | TRBV7-2 | NA | NA | TGTGCCAGCAGCTTACCGGGGACAGATACGCAGTATTTT | CASSLPGTDTQYF
TRBJ1-2 | TRBV7-2 | TRBD1 | NA | TGTGCCAGCAGCATCCCGGGACAGGGACTAAATTTGAACTATGGCTACACCTTC | CASSIPGQGLNLNYGYTF
TRBJ1-1 | TRBV19 | NA | once | TGTGCCAGTAGTCCTCACCGAGGGGCCAGGGTTAGCACTGAAGCTTTCTTT | CASSPHRGARVSTEAFF